The present entry profiles one T cell receptor (beta chain) with its context. The assay was immunoSEQ multiplex PCR, and TCRdb's table has in-frame clones only and misses some. The sample lists 15,000 to 20,000 clones; about nine tenths were seen once. The sample comes from a study of T cell changes during pregnancy in multiple sclerosis. CDR3 size: 13 residues. The V end was cut by 5 bases, the J end by 2 bases, with 7 bases between. The germline gives CDR1 SQVTM, CDR2 ANQGSEA. The chain joins TRBV29-1 to TRBJ2-6; perhaps TRBD1 as D (5 bases). Specimen: CD8+ T cells from peripheral blood mononuclear cells, collected in the second trimester of pregnancy. The sequence derives from a female donor in good health, enrolled as a control in a pregnancy study. DNA for the CDR3: TGCAGCGTTTCAGGGACTGGGGCCAACGTCCTGACTTTC. Translation gives CSVSGTGANVLTF. Variable domain in full (rest from reference TRBV29-1 and TRBJ2-6): SAVISQKPSRDICQRGTSLTIQCQVDSQVTMMFWYRQQPGQSLTLIATANQGSEATYESGFVIDKFPISRPNLTFSTLTVSNMSPEDSSIYLCSVSGTGANVLTFGAGSRLTVL.